The entry below gives a single T cell receptor (beta chain) sequence along with its context. The antigen is unknown. The data belong to a study of T-cell reconstitution after alpha-beta-depleted transplantation in children. Study conclusions and caveats: Where some patients showed high TCRbeta diversity at day 60, it came from recipient T cells and thymic progenitors that had survived. The main origin of T-cell counts and diversity one year after transplant was newly produced T cells. Several hundred expanded graft clones reportedly supplied alpha-beta T cells about two months after transplant.

Trimming at V came to 5 bases and at J to 14 bases, leaving 13 bases not matched to a gene. The CDR3 runs to 15 residues. The germline V gene has CDR1 SGHVS and CDR2 FQNEAQ. Unique molecular identifiers were used to barcode this TCRbeta library. Using its own MiXCR run on the PCR reads, TCRdb lists one record per CDR3 protein. The sample shows 81,000 or so distinct CDR3 sequences, 15% to 18% of them seen only once. Sequenced here: PBMCs, mostly from graft donor cells, sampled 180 days after TCRalphabeta/CD19-depleted stem cell transplant. This receptor was identified in a male patient aged 2 to 10 who had a stem cell transplant for acute lymphoblastic leukemia, so the T cells may come from the graft donor. The genes are TRBV7-8 and TRBJ2-1; 12 nucleotides agree with TRBD2. The CDR3 nucleotides are TGTGCCAGCAGCAAGCTAGCGGGGGGGACGAGAACGGAGTTCTTC. Its translation: CASSKLAGGTRTEFF.